One sample yielded the 8 T cell receptor beta chains listed below, sequenced in a study of identifying expanded T cells in peripheral blood. Data came from immunoSEQ multiplex PCR; TCRdb stores just in-frame clones and leaves some out. This sample has 90,000 to 100,000 clones; approximately 86% occur once, and the top ten carry around 6%. Sequences were obtained from blood. Source of these receptors: a person between 18 and 70 years old in good health.

This clone appeared a single time. This sequence joins TRBV6-5 and TRBJ2-5; D not certain. Trimming shortened V by 6 bases and J by 4 bases, and 12 bases separated the two germline ends. Germline V gives CDR1 MNHEY, CDR2 SVGAGI. This CDR3 contains 13 residues. In nucleotides, the CDR3 is TGTGCCAGCAGAGCTTCGGACGGAGAGACCCAGTACTTC. Translation gives CASRASDGETQYF.

The chain is built from TRBV29-1 and TRBJ2-1; D perhaps matches TRBD1 (6 bases). The length of the CDR3 is 12 residues. Germline V gene sequence: CDR1 SQVTM, CDR2 ANQGSEA. The CDR3 reads CRITSGVDEQFF. The CDR3 region has the DNA TGCAGAATAACCTCAGGGGTCGATGAGCAGTTCTTC.

This chain links TRBV9 with TRBJ1-1; D is unresolved. Germline V gene data show CDR1 as SGDLS and CDR2 as YYNGEE. CDR3 size: 14 residues. The V and J ends lost 0 bases and 0 bases respectively, with 6 bases between them. The DNA of the CDR3 is TGTGCCAGCAGCGTAGCCCCGTTGAACACTGAAGCTTTCTTT. This encodes CASSVAPLNTEAFF.

Of note for this clone: The same CDR3 is also encoded by other DNA sequences in this sample. The genes are TRBV9 and TRBJ1-1; D is ambiguous. Trimming took off 2 bases at V and 1 base at J, with 6 bases between the two ends. Germline CDR1 SGDLS, CDR2 YYNGEE. The CDR3 runs 13 residues. In DNA, the CDR3 is TGTGCCAGCAGCGTTACCGGGAACACTGAAGCTTTCTTT. Amino acids: CASSVTGNTEAFF.

The CDR3 bases are TGTGCCAGCAGCGTTTTGGTTAACACAGATACGCAGTATTTT. Residues: CASSVLVNTDTQYF. V and J are TRBV9 and TRBJ2-3; D not resolved. V was clipped by 2 bases and J by 2 bases, with 9 bases between them. Looked up from germline, CDR1 is SGDLS and CDR2 is YYNGEE. This CDR3 has 14 amino acids.

The CDR3 coding sequence is TGTGCCAGTAGTCCCGGGACAGAAGGGACTGAAGCTTTCTTT. Protein sequence: CASSPGTEGTEAFF. The rearrangement joins TRBV19 to TRBJ1-1; TRBD1 matches 7 bases. CDR3 size: 14 residues. Germline assignment: CDR1 LNHDA and CDR2 SQIVND (reference sequence). With 5 bases clipped from V and 5 bases from J, the junction kept 8 bases outside the gene matches.

The chain carries TRBV7-9 and TRBJ2-1, with 8 positions matching TRBD2. This CDR3 has 14 amino acids. Germline V lookup: CDR1 SEHNR, CDR2 FQNEAQ (reference sequence). J gave up 4 bases and V 4 bases, and 3 bases lay outside the gene matches. The DNA for the CDR3 is TGTGCCAGCAGCTATACTAGCGGTTACAATGAGCAGTTCTTC. It specifies CASSYTSGYNEQFF.

This clone was detected only a few times. V usage is TRBV6-5 and J usage is TRBJ1-1; 8 positions agree with TRBD1. V lost 7 bases to trimming and J lost 7 bases; unmatched junction nucleotides: 14. The CDR3 contains 15 residues. CDR1 is MNHEY and CDR2 is SVGAGI in the germline V gene. The DNA of the CDR3 is TGTGCCAGCACCCTGACGAGCAGGGGGCTGAATGAAGCTTTCTTT. The encoded protein is CASTLTSRGLNEAFF.